The clone carrying this T cell receptor beta chain was picked up a small number of times. Its antigen is still unknown. Amplification of TCR beta CDR3 regions used RNA as the template. HTBI primers were the set used in a first-round RT-PCR of the TCR CDR3. A single record per CDR3 protein comes from TCRdb applying MiXCR to the multiplex PCR reads. The sample includes under 750,000 distinct CDR3 sequences, over 15% seen only once; the top ten take roughly a sixth. This sample is drawn from a study of T cells in Graves' hyperthyroidism and ophthalmopathy. Study findings and constraints: Most thyroid clonotypes expanded above 0.001 appeared in blood too.

In making diagnoses, clinical symptoms, serum thyroxine and TRAb, thyroid ultrasound and orbital computed tomography were all used. What was sequenced was blood. This sequence was found in a woman between 50 and 59 years old with Graves' hyperthyroidism that later progressed to Graves' ophthalmopathy.

CDR3 loop: CASSLGFSGDTEAFF. The CDR3 DNA reads TGTGCCAGCAGCCTAGGGTTTTCAGGGGACACTGAAGCTTTCTTT. The chain is built from TRBV7-6 and TRBJ1-1; the D gene is possibly TRBD1 (6 bases). The germline V gene has CDR1 SGHVS and CDR2 FNYEAQ. The CDR3 covers 15 residues. V lost 5 bases and J lost 3, with 16 bases in between.